This T cell receptor beta chain was retrieved from a study of a mutant IDH1 vaccine in newly diagnosed glioma. Note on this clone: Its antigen is not known.

Germline CDR1 LNHNV, CDR2 YYDKDF (reference sequence). The V end lost 5 bases, the J end lost 3 bases, and 14 bases lay between the germline ends. This CDR3 is 15 amino acids long. Documented time point: week 35, safety follow-up. A single vaccine dose contained 300 ug of mutant IDH1 20-mer peptide, and topical imiquimod was used with it. Measured with immunoSEQ multiplex PCR; TCRdb has only the in-frame clones, and not every one. The sample yields around 41,000 clones, 85% to 90% seen once. The chain joins TRBV15 to TRBJ2-1; D may be TRBD2 (6 bases). This TCR was recovered from a man aged 35 to 55 with glioma. The sequencing used PBMCs, collected from a glioma patient whose treatment included an IDH1 peptide vaccine. In nucleotides, the CDR3 is TGTGCCACCAGCTCCCGGGGAGGTGTCTACAATGAGCAGTTCTTC. Translation gives CATSSRGGVYNEQFF. The variable domain in full, with the rest retrieved from reference TRBV15 and TRBJ2-1, is DAMVIQNPRYQVTQFGKPVTLSCSQTLNHNVMYWYQQKSSQAPKLLFHYYDKDFNNEADTPDNFQSRRPNTSFCFLDIRSPGLGDTAMYLCATSSRGGVYNEQFFGPGTRLTVL.